These 25 T cell receptor beta chains originate from one sample sequenced in a study of T cell repertoires in cytomegalovirus infection. MiXCR was run by TCRdb on the reads, yielding one entry per CDR3 protein. The sample holds a few hundred thousand distinct CDR3 sequences, just under 25% seen once. The antigens of these receptors remain unknown. The source was cultured PBMCs, collected from culture after CMV antigen stimulation. These receptors came from a human donor in good health (CMV status not recorded). Some clones in this sample may be carry-over from other donors' samples.

This clonotype was seen a few times. The chain has TRBV6-5 and TRBJ1-4; 7 positions match TRBD1. CDR1 is MNHEY, CDR2 SVGAGI, per germline. This CDR3 has 16 residues. Trimming at V came to 4 bases and at J to 7 bases, leaving 12 bases not matched to a gene. The CDR3 DNA reads TGTGCCAGCAGTTCTGGGTCAGACAGGGTGGTTGAAAAACTGTTTTTT. This translates into CASSSGSDRVVEKLFF.

The chain combines TRBV27 with TRBJ1-1; a possible D gene is TRBD1 (6 bases). CDR1 and CDR2 (germline): MNHEY, SMNVEV (reference sequence). The CDR3 has 15 amino acids. Trimming stripped 2 bases from V and 1 base from J, with 11 bases between. CDR3 in amino acids: CASSLGYRENTEAFF. The CDR3 coding sequence is TGTGCCAGCAGTTTAGGTTACAGGGAGAACACTGAAGCTTTCTTT.

This rearrangement joins TRBV2 to TRBJ1-4; 7 nucleotides agree with TRBD1. After removal of 6 bases from V and 8 bases from J, the junction contained 9 bases not matched to a gene. The germline CDR1 and CDR2 sequences are SNHLY and FYNNEI. This CDR3 contains 14 residues. In nucleotides, the CDR3 is TGTGCCAGCAGCCGACAGGGCTTTGAGGAAAAACTGTTTTTT. Its translation is CASSRQGFEEKLFF.

There are a few counts of this clonotype. This chain connects TRBV11-2 to TRBJ1-4; weak D call: TRBD1 (5 bases). The CDR3 has 16 amino acids. V lost 1 base and J 8 bases, leaving 17 bases between the germline ends. The germline V gene has CDR1 SGHAT and CDR2 FQNNGV. CDR3 residues: CASSLGGGQVWEKLFF. The CDR3 nucleotides read TGTGCCAGCAGCTTAGGGGGCGGGCAGGTTTGGGAAAAACTGTTTTTT.

The chain recombines TRBV15 with TRBJ1-1; D is possibly TRBD1 (5 bases). The CDR3 extends over 13 amino acids. The germline V and J ends were trimmed by 0 bases and 11 bases, with 13 bases remaining between them. Germline V gives CDR1 LNHNV, CDR2 YYDKDF (reference sequence). The CDR3 coding sequence is TGTGCCACCAGCAGAGATCAGGGACCCTTGGCTTTCTTT. Translation: CATSRDQGPLAFF.

This clonotype was detected a few times. The V call is TRBV24-1, the J call TRBJ2-2; D is possibly TRBD1 or TRBD2 (5 bases each). The V end was cut by 7 bases, the J end by 5 bases, with 7 bases between. The germline V gene encodes CDR1 KGHDR and CDR2 SFDVKD. This CDR3 contains 12 residues. The CDR3 nucleotides are TGTGCCACCAGGAGGGGAACCGGGGAGCTGTTTTTT. Protein: CATRRGTGELFF.

Of note for this clonotype: This CDR3 fails to terminate in the conserved phenylalanine or tryptophan, so it likely reflects a read error. The V and J genes are TRBV7-8 and TRBJ2-3; tentatively, D is TRBD2 (5 bases). This CDR3 contains 12 residues. Trimming pared 5 bases from V and 11 bases from J, leaving 14 bases between. The germline gives CDR1 SGHVS, CDR2 FQNEAQ. The CDR3 region is CASSRRSGRQYL. The CDR3 DNA reads as TGTGCCAGCAGCCGCAGATCGGGGAGGCAGTATCTT.

This clonotype was detected many times. This chain connects TRBV7-2 to TRBJ2-7; D not resolved. Trimming removed 2 bases from V and 0 bases from J, with 8 bases in between. Germline CDR1 and CDR2: SGHTA and FQGNSA. The CDR3 spans 14 residues. DNA for the CDR3: TGTGCCAGCAGCTTAACGGCAGCCTCCTACGAGCAGTACTTC. It codes for CASSLTAASYEQYF.

This clonotype was counted a few times. The chain carries TRBV7-2 and TRBJ2-3, with a weak D call TRBD2 (5 bases). The CDR3 is 16 residues long. Germline V gene sequence: CDR1 SGHTA, CDR2 FQGNSA. Trimming took off 2 bases at V and 4 bases at J, with 16 bases between the two ends. The CDR3 nucleotides are TGTGCCAGCAGCTTAATGACGGGAAGATCTTCAGATACGCAGTATTTT. Translated: CASSLMTGRSSDTQYF.

At least ten counts were recorded for this clonotype. This sequence joins TRBV7-6 and TRBJ2-1; D not certain. The CDR3 runs 17 residues. Trimming left V 5 bases short and J 1 base short, with 18 bases between. Per germline, CDR1 SGHVS and CDR2 FNYEAQ. CDR3 loop: CASSLNPPAISYNEQFF. As DNA, the CDR3 is TGTGCCAGCAGCCTCAACCCCCCAGCCATATCCTACAATGAGCAGTTCTTC.

This clonotype was detected a few times. The V gene is TRBV20-1, the J gene TRBJ2-1, with 10 bases fitting TRBD2. With V trimmed by 2 bases and J by 3 bases, 7 bases remained unmatched. Germline CDR1 is DFQATT and CDR2 is SNEGSKA (reference sequence). The CDR3 covers 16 residues. The DNA of the CDR3 is TGCAGTGCTAGATCTAGCGGGAGTAAGGACTACAATGAGCAGTTCTTC. Translated: CSARSSGSKDYNEQFF.

This clonotype was seen a few times. The chain recombines TRBV7-2 with TRBJ1-5, with 8 bases fitting TRBD1. The trim removed 3 bases at V and 6 bases at J, leaving 7 bases unmatched. This CDR3 has 15 residues. The germline gives CDR1 SGHTA, CDR2 FQGNSA. CDR3 DNA sequence: TGTGCCAGCAGCTTTTATGTGACAGGGGCTCAGCCCCAGCATTTT. Protein product: CASSFYVTGAQPQHF.

This clonotype was seen a few times. V gene TRBV27 combines with J gene TRBJ2-3; TRBD2 might be the D (6 bases). The CDR3 is 14 amino acids. Trimming removed 3 bases from V and 6 bases from J, with 13 bases in between. Germline V gene data show CDR1 as MNHEY and CDR2 as SMNVEV (reference sequence). The CDR3: CASSFSSGWDTQYF. DNA of the CDR3: TGTGCCAGCAGTTTCTCCAGCGGGTGGGATACGCAGTATTTT.

CDR3 loop: CASSPWRLADQETQYF. The CDR3 DNA reads TGTGCCAGCAGCCCTTGGAGACTAGCGGACCAAGAGACCCAGTACTTC. The rearrangement links TRBV7-9 to TRBJ2-5; the match to TRBD2 covers 9 bases. Looked up from germline, CDR1 is SEHNR and CDR2 is FQNEAQ (reference sequence). The CDR3 loop spans 16 amino acids. After removal of 5 bases from V and 0 bases from J, the junction contained 7 bases not matched to a gene.

At least ten counts were recorded for this clonotype. In DNA form, the CDR3 reads TGTGCCAGTACTCGGAGGTTTAGCTCCTACAATGAGCAGTTCTTC. Its translation: CASTRRFSSYNEQFF. The chain joins TRBV19 to TRBJ2-1, with a weak D call TRBD2 (5 bases). CDR1 LNHDA and CDR2 SQIVND come from the germline V gene (reference sequence). Trimming cost V 7 bases and J 0 bases, with 13 bases left between them. This CDR3 has 15 amino acids.

The CDR3 here is CASSFGTVLVKNIQYF. Here the CDR3 DNA reads TGTGCCAGCAGCTTCGGGACAGTTTTGGTCAAAAACATTCAGTACTTC. This sequence joins TRBV5-6 and TRBJ2-4; TRBD1 matches at 7 bases. Germline V gene sequence: CDR1 SGHDT, CDR2 YYEEEE. The CDR3 extends over 16 amino acids. V shed 2 bases and J 3 bases; nucleotides not matched to a gene: 8.

The genes are TRBV28 and TRBJ2-1, with TRBD1 as a possible D gene (7 bases). The CDR3 has 13 amino acids. Germline CDR1 MDHEN, CDR2 SYDVKM. Deletions cut 11 bases from V and 9 bases from J, with 20 bases between. The CDR3 nucleotides are TGTGCCTCAGGGACCTACAGGGGAGGTGAGCAGTTCTTC. Protein sequence: CASGTYRGGEQFF.

This clonotype was seen at least ten times. The V call is TRBV27, the J call TRBJ1-5; D unclear. Germline assignment: CDR1 MNHEY and CDR2 SMNVEV (reference sequence). V gave up 0 bases and J gave up 0 bases, with 12 bases separating them. The CDR3 loop spans 17 amino acids. Here the CDR3 DNA reads TGTGCCAGCAGTTTATCGTGGAGCCATGATAGCAATCAGCCCCAGCATTTT. Amino acids: CASSLSWSHDSNQPQHF.

This clonotype came up a few times. The CDR3 DNA reads as TGTGCCAGCAGCTTAGTGTCGGGCCGCTCCTACGAGCAGTACTTC. It yields the protein CASSLVSGRSYEQYF. The gene calls are TRBV7-8 and TRBJ2-7; D not certain. Trimming removed 1 base from V and 0 bases from J, with 10 bases in between. The CDR3 consists of 15 residues. Germline V gene data show CDR1 as SGHVS and CDR2 as FQNEAQ.

This clonotype was detected a few times. The chain combines TRBV11-3 with TRBJ2-5, with D tentatively TRBD1 (5 bases). The CDR3 sequence is 15 residues long. Trimming stripped 2 bases from V and 1 base from J, with 11 bases between. Germline V gene sequence: CDR1 SGHNT, CDR2 YENEEA. This chain's CDR3 is CASSLLLGAQETQYF. CDR3 sequence (DNA): TGTGCCAGCAGCTTATTGCTTGGGGCCCAAGAGACCCAGTACTTC.

This chain joins TRBV10-3 and TRBJ2-3; tentatively, D is TRBD2 (6 bases). Trimming took 2 bases from V and 6 from J, leaving 6 bases between them. CDR3 length equals 12 residues. Germline CDR1 reads ENHRY; CDR2 reads SYGVKD. The DNA of the CDR3 is TGTGCCATCAGTGAGGGGAGGGATACGCAGTATTTT. This codes for CAISEGRDTQYF.

This clonotype has a handful of counts. V is TRBV7-2 and J is TRBJ2-1, with D possibly matching TRBD1 (7 bases). Germline CDR1 and CDR2: SGHTA and FQGNSA. The ends were cut back, 1 base at V and 8 bases at J, with 18 bases in the middle. The CDR3 contains 16 residues. CDR3 amino acids: CASSLDVGRGAYEQFF. The CDR3 DNA reads as TGTGCCAGCAGCTTAGATGTCGGCAGGGGGGCATATGAGCAGTTCTTC.

The V call is TRBV5-6, the J call TRBJ1-1; D not resolved. The V and J ends lost 1 base and 7 bases respectively, with 11 bases between them. The CDR3 sequence is 13 residues long. Germline V gives CDR1 SGHDT, CDR2 YYEEEE. CDR3 DNA sequence: TGTGCCAGCAGCTTGCGCCCGGGAGGTGAAGCTTTCTTT. Protein sequence: CASSLRPGGEAFF.

This clonotype occurred a few times. CDR3 DNA sequence: TGTGCCAGCAGCTCCCGGACAGGGGAAACTGAAGCTTTCTTT. Amino acids: CASSSRTGETEAFF. The J gene is TRBJ1-1, the V gene TRBV7-2; 9 bases map to TRBD1. Per the germline V gene, CDR1 is SGHTA and CDR2 is FQGNSA. V lost 4 bases and J lost 5; bases outside the gene matches: 5. The CDR3 is made up of 14 amino acids. Full variable domain (rest looked up from reference TRBV7-2 and TRBJ1-1): GAGVSQSPSNKVTEKGKDVELRCDPISGHTALYWYRQSLGQGLEFLIYFQGNSAPDKSGLPSDRFSAERTGGSVSTLTIQRTQQEDSAVYLCASSSRTGETEAFFGQGTRLTVV.

The V and J genes are TRBV7-2 and TRBJ2-1, with D perhaps matching TRBD2 (6 bases). The V gene's germline CDR1 is SGHTA and CDR2 FQGNSA. The CDR3 length is 15 residues. V was shortened by 1 base and J by 3 bases, with 10 bases between the two germline ends. Here the CDR3 DNA reads TGTGCCAGCAGCTTAGTGGCTAGCGTCTACAATGAGCAGTTCTTC. It codes for CASSLVASVYNEQFF.